This TCR beta chain is from a study of cytomegalovirus exposure and HLA in healthy donors. V shed 4 bases and J shed 3 bases, with 21 bases lying between them. There are 17 residues in the CDR3. Germline assignment: CDR1 MGHRA and CDR2 YSYEKL. The PCR used 60 Vbeta and 13 Jbeta primers. Profiled with immunoSEQ multiplex PCR; TCRdb holds only in-frame clones, not every one. In the table there are about 130,000 clones, approximately 80% of which are singletons. All the people who gave samples were healthy bone marrow donors. This clone has only a few counts. Its antigen remains unknown. General study findings and limits: Later examination showed HLA-associated TCR beta chains had greater clonal expansion than equally common others. Cytomegalovirus association was assigned to more than 150 TCR beta chains. A missense DCLRE1C variant was associated with V- and J-gene trimming of TCR beta chains in a later analysis, and an independent cohort replicated the association.

Sequenced material: PBMCs. The chain couples TRBV4-1 to TRBJ1-2, with D possibly being TRBD1 (5 bases). This sequence originates from a man in his thirties or forties in good health and CMV-seropositive. The CDR3 DNA sequence: TGCGCCAGCAGCCCCTACCAGGGCGGGGGTGTTTACTATGGCTACACCTTC. Protein: CASSPYQGGGVYYGYTF.